The clone carrying this T cell receptor (beta chain) was seen a handful of times. The antigen remains undetermined. TCRdb reprocessed the RT-PCR reads via MiXCR and lists one record per CDR3 protein. In the table there are fewer than 600,000 distinct CDR3 sequences, 6% to 9% of which are singletons. The data were obtained in a study of response to subunit inactivated influenza vaccine. This CDR3 is built from 14 residues. Per the germline V gene, CDR1 is KGHDR and CDR2 is SFDVKD. The V gene lost 4 bases and the J gene lost 5 bases, with 13 bases spanning the gap. Study-wide results and limits: A suggestion made by the authors is that each seasonal influenza vaccination recruits few new T cells.

This rearrangement joins TRBV24-1 to TRBJ1-1; D remains unclear. The specimen comprised PBMCs from blood, sampled about 23 months after vaccination. The source is a man between 50 and 75 years old who received an inactivated influenza vaccine. The CDR3 protein is CATSENGRSTEAFF. CDR3 DNA: TGTGCCACCAGTGAGAACGGACGGAGTACTGAAGCTTTCTTT.